The 8 T cell receptor beta chains below come from one sample, sequenced in a study of technical replicates of blood from a handful of donors. Profiled with immunoSEQ multiplex PCR; TCRdb holds only in-frame clones, not every one. The table lists 55,000 to 85,000 clones, about 96% of them singletons. The source material was T cells isolated from PBMCs. The receptor set was obtained from a human donor in good health.

J is TRBJ1-4 and V is TRBV10-1; D might be TRBD1 (5 bases). This CDR3 has 13 residues. CDR1 is WNHNN and CDR2 is SYGVQD in the germline V gene (reference sequence). V dropped 3 bases and J dropped 11 bases, with 13 bases sitting between them. The CDR3 nucleotides read TGCGCCAGCAGTGATTCGCAACGGGGGAAACTGTTTTTT. This sequence encodes CASSDSQRGKLFF.

The chain is built from TRBV30 and TRBJ1-1; D is unresolved. V was shortened by 2 bases and J by 1 base, with 11 bases between the two germline ends. This CDR3 contains 14 residues. Germline CDR1 and CDR2: GTSNPN and SVGIG (reference sequence). The DNA for the CDR3 is TGTGCCTGGAGTTCTGAACAGAAGAACACTGAAGCTTTCTTT. Encoded protein: CAWSSEQKNTEAFF.

The chain couples TRBV6-1 to TRBJ2-6, with D possibly being TRBD1 (6 bases). The CDR3 spans 20 residues. The V and J ends lost 3 bases and 0 bases respectively, with 21 bases between them. Germline CDR1 MNHNS, CDR2 SASEGT. This CDR3 reads CASSDSRTGTFSSGANVLTF. For the CDR3, the DNA is TGTGCCAGCAGTGATTCAAGGACCGGGACATTTAGCTCTGGGGCCAACGTCCTGACTTTC.

The rearrangement joins TRBV11-2 to TRBJ1-4; the match to TRBD1 covers 8 bases. From germline, CDR1 is SGHAT and CDR2 FQNNGV. Trimming at V came to 5 bases and at J to 5 bases, leaving 1 base not matched to a gene. This CDR3 contains 13 residues. This CDR3 is CASSRDRNEKLFF. CDR3 bases: TGTGCCAGCAGCAGGGACAGGAATGAAAAACTGTTTTTT. Combining the CDR3 with reference TRBV11-2 and TRBJ1-4 gives the whole variable domain EAGVAQSPRYKIIEKRQSVAFWCNPISGHATLYWYQQILGQGPKLLIQFQNNGVVDDSQLPKDRFSAERLKGVDSTLKIQPAKLEDSAVYLCASSRDRNEKLFFGSGTQLSVL.

The chain is built from TRBV4-1 and TRBJ1-2, with 8 bases aligning to TRBD1. The CDR3 contains 15 residues. J gave up 1 base and V 5 bases, and 6 bases lay outside the gene matches. Germline CDR1 MGHRA, CDR2 YSYEKL. The CDR3 sequence is CASSAGDRINYGYTF. As DNA, the CDR3 is TGCGCCAGCAGCGCCGGGGACAGGATTAACTATGGCTACACCTTC.

The chain uses TRBV28 and TRBJ2-1; TRBD2 matches at 11 bases. This CDR3 is 17 amino acids long. V trimming: 8 bases; J trimming: 7 bases; junction bases outside the gene matches: 16. CDR1 and CDR2 (germline): MDHEN, SYDVKM. CDR3 region: CASSFQFLAGGWNEQFF. The CDR3 coding sequence is TGTGCCAGCTCCTTCCAATTTCTAGCGGGAGGCTGGAATGAGCAGTTCTTC.

V is TRBV30 and J is TRBJ2-7; 7 nucleotides line up with TRBD1. The germline V gene has CDR1 GTSNPN and CDR2 SVGIG (reference sequence). J lost 6 bases, V lost 8 bases, and 13 bases had no gene match. The CDR3 consists of 13 residues. CDR3 protein: CAGRGLIMGEQYF. The DNA of the CDR3 is TGTGCCGGTAGGGGGCTAATAATGGGCGAGCAGTACTTC.

The chain uses TRBV6-5 and TRBJ1-2; 7 nucleotides agree with TRBD1. Germline V gives CDR1 MNHEY, CDR2 SVGAGI. The J segment lost 8 bases and the V segment lost 0 bases, leaving 6 bases of the junction unmatched. The CDR3 is made up of 14 amino acids. This CDR3 is CASSYSTGYGGYTF. CDR3 in DNA: TGTGCCAGCAGTTACTCGACAGGGTATGGAGGCTACACCTTC.